A single sample is the source of the 19 T cell receptor beta chains below, sequenced in a study of CD8+CD57+ T cells in acquired aplastic anemia. The TCR beta profiling, which covered VDJ combination and CDR3 sequence, was carried out using genomic DNA as the template. MiXCR was run by TCRdb on the reads, yielding one entry per CDR3 protein. The table includes about 190,000 distinct CDR3 sequences, roughly half detected once. Sequences were obtained from sorted CD4+, CD8+, or CD8+CD57+ T cells (not recorded which) from PBMCs. The source of these receptors is a human donor in good health, serving as a control.

V is TRBV19 and J is TRBJ2-7; D is unclear. In germline, CDR1 is LNHDA, CDR2 SQIVND (reference sequence). The CDR3 sequence is 13 residues long. Trimming left V 2 bases short and J 6 bases short, with 11 bases between. The CDR3 is CASSINEGREQYF. The CDR3 nucleotides read TGTGCCAGTAGTATAAATGAAGGCCGCGAGCAGTACTTC.

This clonotype was detected many times. V gene TRBV5-6 combines with J gene TRBJ1-1; D unresolved. V gave up 0 bases and J gave up 2 bases, with 8 bases separating them. CDR3 length equals 14 residues. From germline, CDR1 is SGHDT and CDR2 YYEEEE. CDR3 coding DNA: TGTGCCAGCAGCTTGGCGTCCAGTAACACTGAAGCTTTCTTT. Translating gives CASSLASSNTEAFF.

The V gene is TRBV20-1, the J gene TRBJ1-1; 8 bases map to TRBD1. This CDR3 contains 17 residues. J lost 2 bases, V lost 5 bases, and 16 bases had no gene match. Per the germline V gene, CDR1 is DFQATT and CDR2 is SNEGSKA (reference sequence). In DNA, the CDR3 is TGCAGTGCTCCAACCGTGCAGGGGGCAGGTGGAAACACTGAAGCTTTCTTT. As protein: CSAPTVQGAGGNTEAFF.

This clonotype was observed many times. The chain links TRBV4-3 to TRBJ1-4, with D uncertain. The CDR3 runs 14 residues. Trimming stripped 0 bases from V and 8 bases from J, with 10 bases between. Per the germline V gene, CDR1 is LGHNA and CDR2 is YSLEER. The CDR3: CASSQDRVLEKLFF. In DNA form, the CDR3 reads TGCGCCAGCAGCCAAGACCGGGTTCTCGAAAAACTGTTTTTT.

The chain couples TRBV5-5 to TRBJ2-7; a possible D gene is TRBD1 (6 bases). CDR3 length: 14 residues. With 3 bases removed from V and 1 base from J, the gap between germline ends came to 11 bases. The germline V gene has CDR1 SGHKS and CDR2 YYEKEE (reference sequence). The CDR3 region has the DNA TGTGCCAGCAGCTGGGACATACCTTCCTACGAGCAGTACTTC. It yields the protein CASSWDIPSYEQYF.

The V call is TRBV19, the J call TRBJ1-6; TRBD1 is a possible D gene (5 bases). Germline V gene sequence: CDR1 LNHDA, CDR2 SQIVND (reference sequence). The CDR3 length is 15 residues. Trimming took 3 bases from V and 9 from J, leaving 15 bases between them. The CDR3 nucleotides read TGTGCCAGTAGTATGTCCCGGGTAGGGGTTTCACCCCTCCACTTT. It yields the protein CASSMSRVGVSPLHF.

V is TRBV5-4 and J is TRBJ2-3; no definite D call. From germline, CDR1 is SGHNT and CDR2 YYREEE (reference sequence). V lost 0 bases and J 0 bases, leaving 8 bases between the germline ends. The CDR3 has 15 residues. The CDR3, as DNA: TGTGCCAGCAGCTTGGCGGGCACCAGCACAGATACGCAGTATTTT. Protein: CASSLAGTSTDTQYF.

As for this clonotype: A read error may explain this, as a much larger clone is one base away. V usage is TRBV6-1 and J usage is TRBJ2-5; D remains unclear. The CDR3 covers 13 residues. CDR1 and CDR2 from the germline V gene are MNHNS and SASEGT. CDR3 sequence: CAGSSLDQETQYF. The CDR3 DNA sequence: TGTGCCGGCAGCTCACTGGACCAAGAGACCCAGTACTTC.

This clonotype was detected a few times. CDR3 nucleotide sequence: TGTGCCATCAGTGAGCAGGGGCTCGCGGGCTACACCTTC. It codes for CAISEQGLAGYTF. This chain links TRBV10-3 with TRBJ1-2; D is possibly TRBD1 (6 bases). CDR3 length equals 13 residues. Looked up from germline, CDR1 is ENHRY and CDR2 is SYGVKD. The V end was cut by 2 bases, the J end by 8 bases, with 12 bases between.

This sequence joins TRBV20-1 and TRBJ2-7; no reliable D call. This CDR3 is built from 14 residues. Trimming pared 0 bases from V and 3 bases from J, leaving 12 bases between. The V gene's germline CDR1 is DFQATT and CDR2 SNEGSKA (reference sequence). The CDR3 is CSARDLTENYEQYF. CDR3 DNA: TGCAGTGCTAGAGATCTTACGGAGAACTACGAGCAGTACTTC.

In its sample, this clonotype was seen many times. The chain combines TRBV9 with TRBJ2-5, with 7 bases fitting TRBD1. Germline V gene sequence: CDR1 SGDLS, CDR2 YYNGEE. V was clipped by 0 bases and J by 1 base; unmatched bases: 6. CDR3 length: 16 residues. CDR3: CASSVDWRTGQETQYF. Written as DNA, the CDR3 is TGTGCCAGCAGCGTAGACTGGCGGACAGGCCAAGAGACCCAGTACTTC. Complete variable domain (other parts from reference TRBV9 and TRBJ2-5): DSGVTQTPKHLITATGQRVTLRCSPRSGDLSVYWYQQSLDQGLQFLIQYYNGEERAKGNILERFSAQQFPDLHSELNLSSLELGDSALYFCASSVDWRTGQETQYFGPGTRLLVL.

The CDR3 spells CSARFGLDTEAFF. CDR3 nucleotide sequence: TGCAGTGCTAGATTTGGTCTTGACACTGAAGCTTTCTTT. This chain connects TRBV20-1 to TRBJ1-1; D not certain. Trimming shortened V by 2 bases and J by 3 bases, and 10 bases separated the two germline ends. Germline values: CDR1 DFQATT, CDR2 SNEGSKA (reference sequence). The CDR3 is 13 residues long.

The chain recombines TRBV10-3 with TRBJ1-5, with D hard to call. V dropped 0 bases and J dropped 1 base, with 7 bases sitting between them. From germline, CDR1 is ENHRY and CDR2 SYGVKD. This CDR3 is 15 amino acids long. The CDR3 loop is CAISESAQSNQPQHF. The CDR3 nucleotides read TGTGCCATCAGTGAGTCAGCCCAGAGCAATCAGCCCCAGCATTTT.

The rearrangement joins TRBV4-3 to TRBJ2-7; D is possibly TRBD1 (5 bases). This CDR3 has 14 residues. The germline V and J ends were trimmed by 1 base and 3 bases, with 10 bases remaining between them. CDR1 is LGHNA, CDR2 YSLEER, per germline. The CDR3 here is CASSQASTGYEQYF. The CDR3 coding sequence is TGCGCCAGCAGCCAAGCCTCCACAGGCTACGAGCAGTACTTC.

The rearrangement uses TRBV20-1 and TRBJ1-6; D ambiguous. Germline assignment: CDR1 DFQATT and CDR2 SNEGSKA (reference sequence). The CDR3 loop spans 15 amino acids. Trimming cost V 0 bases and J 9 bases, with 15 bases left between them. The CDR3 protein is CSARDSGKQLSPLHF. Here the CDR3 DNA reads TGCAGTGCTAGAGATTCAGGAAAACAACTTTCACCCCTCCACTTT.

The V call is TRBV29-1, the J call TRBJ2-3; D gene ambiguous. V was cut by 7 bases and J by 0 bases, with 8 bases left in between. Germline loops: CDR1 SQVTM, CDR2 ANQGSEA. The CDR3 has 12 amino acids. DNA for the CDR3: TGCAGCGGTATGGACAGCACAGATACGCAGTATTTT. The encoded protein is CSGMDSTDTQYF.

There are a few counts of this clonotype. The rearrangement uses TRBV10-3 and TRBJ1-2, with 7 positions matching TRBD1. The V gene end was trimmed by 6 bases and the J gene end by 8 bases; junction bases not matched to a gene: 9. CDR3 size: 13 residues. Germline CDR1 and CDR2: ENHRY and SYGVKD. The CDR3 here is CAIRPTGSSGYTF. CDR3 nucleotides: TGTGCCATCAGACCGACAGGGAGTAGCGGCTACACCTTC.

This clonotype was observed once. The V gene is TRBV20-1, the J gene TRBJ1-5; D call uncertain. Germline V gene lookup returns CDR1 DFQATT and CDR2 SNEGSKA (reference sequence). Trimming cost V 7 bases and J 1 base, with 8 bases left between them. CDR3 size: 12 residues. CDR3 coding DNA: TGCAGTGTACAACAGAGCAATCAGCCCCAGCATTTT. This gives the protein CSVQQSNQPQHF.

This chain links TRBV7-3 with TRBJ2-5; 8 bases fit TRBD2. The CDR3 covers 15 residues. In germline, CDR1 is SGHTA, CDR2 FQGTGA. The J segment lost 4 bases and the V segment lost 4 bases, leaving 8 bases of the junction unmatched. This CDR3 reads CASSSLGLAGETQYF. CDR3 coding DNA: TGTGCCAGCAGCTCCTTGGGCCTAGCGGGAGAGACCCAGTACTTC.